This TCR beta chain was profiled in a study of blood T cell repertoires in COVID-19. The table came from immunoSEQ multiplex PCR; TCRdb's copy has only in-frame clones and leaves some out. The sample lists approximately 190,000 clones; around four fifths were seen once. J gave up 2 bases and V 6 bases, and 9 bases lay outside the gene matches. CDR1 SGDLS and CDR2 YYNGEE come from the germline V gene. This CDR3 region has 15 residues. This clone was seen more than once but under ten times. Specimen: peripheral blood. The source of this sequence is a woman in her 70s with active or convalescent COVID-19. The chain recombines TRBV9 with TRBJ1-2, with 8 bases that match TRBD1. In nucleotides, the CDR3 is TGTGCCAGCACCGGGACAGGAGTGCTAAACTATGGCTACACCTTC. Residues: CASTGTGVLNYGYTF.